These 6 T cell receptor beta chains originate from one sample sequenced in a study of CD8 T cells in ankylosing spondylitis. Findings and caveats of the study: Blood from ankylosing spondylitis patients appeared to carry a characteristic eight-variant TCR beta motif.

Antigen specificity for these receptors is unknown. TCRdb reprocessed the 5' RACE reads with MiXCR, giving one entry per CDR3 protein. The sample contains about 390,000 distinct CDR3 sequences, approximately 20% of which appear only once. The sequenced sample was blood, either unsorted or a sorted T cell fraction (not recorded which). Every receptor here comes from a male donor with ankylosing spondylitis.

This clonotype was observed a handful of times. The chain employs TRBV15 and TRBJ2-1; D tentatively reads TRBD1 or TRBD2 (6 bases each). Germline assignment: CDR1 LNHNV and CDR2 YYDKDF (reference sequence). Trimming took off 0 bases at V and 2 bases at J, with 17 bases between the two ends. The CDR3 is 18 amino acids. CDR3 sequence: CATSRENWGASPYNEQFF. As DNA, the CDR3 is TGTGCCACCAGCAGAGAGAATTGGGGGGCCAGCCCCTACAATGAGCAGTTCTTC.

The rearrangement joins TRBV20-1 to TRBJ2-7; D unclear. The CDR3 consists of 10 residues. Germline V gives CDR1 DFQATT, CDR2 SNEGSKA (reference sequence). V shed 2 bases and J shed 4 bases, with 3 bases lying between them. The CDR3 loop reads CSARQYEQYF. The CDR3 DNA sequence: TGCAGTGCTAGACAGTACGAGCAGTACTTC.

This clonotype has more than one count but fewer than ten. This CDR3 reads CASSLRPSSGRVTDTQYF. CDR3 nucleotides: TGTGCCAGCAGCTTACGTCCTTCTAGCGGGAGGGTTACAGATACGCAGTATTTT. The rearrangement uses TRBV7-3 and TRBJ2-3; 12 nucleotides match TRBD2. This CDR3 contains 18 residues. Per germline, CDR1 SGHTA and CDR2 FQGTGA. Trimming removed 2 bases from V and 3 bases from J; junction bases left unmatched: 9.

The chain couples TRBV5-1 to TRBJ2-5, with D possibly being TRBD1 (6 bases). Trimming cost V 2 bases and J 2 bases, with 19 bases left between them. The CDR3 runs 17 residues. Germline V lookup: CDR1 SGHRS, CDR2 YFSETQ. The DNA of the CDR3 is TGCGCCAGCAGCTTTCCTCGGGGCAGGGGACAACAAGAGACCCAGTACTTC. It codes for CASSFPRGRGQQETQYF.

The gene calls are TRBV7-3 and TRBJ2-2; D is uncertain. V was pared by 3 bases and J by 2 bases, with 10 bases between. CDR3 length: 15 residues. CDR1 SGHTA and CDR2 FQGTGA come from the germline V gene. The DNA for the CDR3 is TGTGCCAGCAGCTTGCGGCCTGCAAACACCGGGGAGCTGTTTTTT. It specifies CASSLRPANTGELFF.

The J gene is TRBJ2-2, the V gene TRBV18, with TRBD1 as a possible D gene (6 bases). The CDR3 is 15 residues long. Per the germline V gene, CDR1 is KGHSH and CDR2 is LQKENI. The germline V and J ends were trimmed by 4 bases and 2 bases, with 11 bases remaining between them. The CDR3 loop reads CASSRTARNTGELFF. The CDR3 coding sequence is TGTGCCAGCTCACGGACAGCTAGAAACACCGGGGAGCTGTTTTTT.